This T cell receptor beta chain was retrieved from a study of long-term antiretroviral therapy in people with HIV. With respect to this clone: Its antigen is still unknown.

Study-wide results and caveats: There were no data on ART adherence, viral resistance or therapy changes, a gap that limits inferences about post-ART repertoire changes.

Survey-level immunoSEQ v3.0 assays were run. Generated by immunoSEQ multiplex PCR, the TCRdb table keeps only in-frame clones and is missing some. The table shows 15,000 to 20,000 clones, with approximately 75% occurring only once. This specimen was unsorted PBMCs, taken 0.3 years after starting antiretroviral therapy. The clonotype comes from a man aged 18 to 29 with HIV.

CDR3 DNA sequence: TGTGCCAGCAGGGAGTCCCCCGGAACAGAGACCCAGTACTTC. Translated, it gives CASRESPGTETQYF. The rearrangement joins TRBV7-3 to TRBJ2-5; no definite D call. The germline V and J ends were trimmed by 6 bases and 4 bases, with 15 bases remaining between them. The CDR3 sequence is 14 residues long. Germline V gives CDR1 SGHTA, CDR2 FQGTGA. Variable domain in full (rest from reference TRBV7-3 and TRBJ2-5): GAGVSQTPSNKVTEKGKYVELRCDPISGHTALYWYRQSLGQGPEFLIYFQGTGAADDSGLPNDRFFAVRPEGSVSTLKIQRTERGDSAVYLCASRESPGTETQYFGPGTRLLVL.